This TCR beta chain was profiled in a study of cytomegalovirus exposure and HLA in healthy donors. Study-level background: A later analysis reported the same platform for the 120 validation repertoires and the approximately 720 first-cohort repertoires.

J was trimmed by 3 bases and V by 5 bases; bases with no gene match: 5. CDR3 length: 14 amino acids. From germline, CDR1 is MRHNA and CDR2 SNTAGT. TCRdb's table, derived via immunoSEQ multiplex PCR, lists solely in-frame clones and lacks some. In the table there are 300,000 or so clones, 88% of which are singletons. The receptor was derived from a man in his thirties or forties in good health and CMV-seronegative. The rearrangement uses TRBV6-4 and TRBJ2-7; 9 bases agree with TRBD1. Sequenced sample: PBMCs. The CDR3 DNA follows: TGTGCCAGCAGTTTCGGGGACAGGGTCTACGAGCAGTACTTC. It is translated as CASSFGDRVYEQYF.